Presented here are 12 T cell receptor beta chains from one specimen sequenced in a study of blood T cell repertoires in COVID-19. The repertoire was sequenced with immunoSEQ multiplex PCR; TCRdb's copy has only in-frame clones and lacks some. The profile shows some 190,000 clones, 60% to 80% of them singletons. The sequenced sample was PBMCs or T cells enriched from blood (not recorded which). These receptors all come from a man in his fifties or sixties who had been exposed to COVID-19.

This clone was seen a single time. The chain has TRBV6-4 and TRBJ2-2, with 9 bases aligning to TRBD2. The CDR3 is made up of 14 amino acids. Germline trimming cut 6 bases from V and 7 bases from J; bases unmatched to any gene: 6. Looked up from germline, CDR1 is MRHNA and CDR2 is SNTAGT. CDR3: CASRREGRGGELFF. The CDR3 DNA reads TGTGCCAGCAGGCGGGAGGGCCGCGGCGGGGAGCTGTTTTTT.

V usage is TRBV7-8 and J usage is TRBJ2-2, with 10 bases lining up with TRBD2. Looked up from germline, CDR1 is SGHVS and CDR2 is FQNEAQ. The junction had 3 bases not matched to a gene; V was cut back by 3 bases and J by 5 bases. The length of the CDR3 is 15 residues. DNA for the CDR3: TGTGCCAGCAGCTTCGAACTAGCGGGGACCGGGGAGCTGTTTTTT. It is translated as CASSFELAGTGELFF. Together with reference TRBV7-8 and TRBJ2-2, the CDR3 gives the full variable domain: GAGVSQSPRYKVAKRGQDVALRCDPISGHVSLFWYQQALGQGPEFLTYFQNEAQLDKSGLPSDRFFAERPEGSVSTLKIQRTQQEDSAVYLCASSFELAGTGELFFGEGSRLTVL.

The gene calls are TRBV6-1 and TRBJ2-2, with TRBD2 as a possible D gene (6 bases). Germline CDR1 is MNHNS and CDR2 is SASEGT. Trimming left V 3 bases short and J 6 bases short, with 8 bases between. CDR3 length equals 13 residues. CDR3 amino acids: CASSEQRAGELFF. The CDR3 DNA reads TGTGCCAGCAGTGAGCAGCGGGCCGGGGAGCTGTTTTTT.

The genes are TRBV9 and TRBJ2-7; a weak D match, TRBD2 (7 bases). Germline assignment: CDR1 SGDLS and CDR2 YYNGEE. V dropped 3 bases and J dropped 6 bases, with 16 bases sitting between them. The CDR3 covers 14 residues. In DNA form, the CDR3 reads TGTGCCAGCAGCGCCATGGCGGGGGCAGGCGAGCAGTACTTC. It is translated as CASSAMAGAGEQYF. Full variable domain (rest looked up from reference TRBV9 and TRBJ2-7): DSGVTQTPKHLITATGQRVTLRCSPRSGDLSVYWYQQSLDQGLQFLIQYYNGEERAKGNILERFSAQQFPDLHSELNLSSLELGDSALYFCASSAMAGAGEQYFGPGTRLTVT.

This clone was picked up many times. The chain employs TRBV3-1 (or the pseudogene TRBV3-2) and TRBJ2-7; D is possibly TRBD2 (5 bases). With 0 bases removed from V and 4 bases from J, the gap between germline ends came to 10 bases. The CDR3 is 14 residues long. Per germline, CDR1 LGHDT and CDR2 YNNKEL (reference sequence). This CDR3 reads CASSQEAGAYEQYF. DNA for the CDR3: TGTGCCAGCAGCCAAGAGGCGGGCGCGTACGAGCAGTACTTC.

The rearrangement links TRBV3-1 (or the pseudogene TRBV3-2) to TRBJ2-3, with 7 bases matching TRBD1. The CDR3 extends over 15 amino acids. After removal of 0 bases from V and 3 bases from J, the junction contained 3 bases not matched to a gene. Germline CDR1 and CDR2: LGHDT and YNNKEL (reference sequence). CDR3 amino acids: CASSQDTRGTDTQYF. CDR3 DNA sequence: TGTGCCAGCAGCCAAGATACCAGGGGGACAGATACGCAGTATTTT.

V and J are TRBV30 and TRBJ1-4, with D perhaps TRBD1 (6 bases). The length of the CDR3 is 13 residues. Between the trimmed V and J ends, which lost 2 bases and 2 bases, there was a span of 6 bases. Germline V lookup: CDR1 GTSNPN, CDR2 SVGIG (reference sequence). The CDR3 protein is CAWSQGTNEKLFF. The CDR3 DNA sequence: TGTGCCTGGAGTCAGGGGACTAATGAAAAACTGTTTTTT.

V usage is TRBV4-1 and J usage is TRBJ2-2; 9 bases are a match to TRBD2. CDR3 length equals 15 residues. Germline V CDR1 and CDR2: MGHRA, YSYEKL. V trimming: 5 bases; J trimming: 4 bases; junction bases outside the gene matches: 5. CDR3 DNA sequence: TGCGCCAGCAGCGCCGGGACTAGCCTCACCGGGGAGCTGTTTTTT. Its protein product is CASSAGTSLTGELFF.

J is TRBJ2-1 and V is TRBV15; D may be TRBD2 (6 bases). CDR3 length: 17 amino acids. Germline V gives CDR1 LNHNV, CDR2 YYDKDF (reference sequence). Trimming cost V 0 bases and J 6 bases, with 18 bases left between them. CDR3 sequence reads: CATSRDYPLADSNEQFF. In DNA form, the CDR3 reads TGTGCCACCAGCAGAGATTATCCACTAGCTGATTCCAATGAGCAGTTCTTC.

The genes are TRBV11-2 and TRBJ2-2, with D possibly matching TRBD2 (6 bases). The CDR3 spans 16 residues. V lost 7 bases and J lost 0, with 15 bases in between. Germline V gene lookup returns CDR1 SGHAT and CDR2 FQNNGV. The DNA of the CDR3 is TGTGCCAGCACCCAGCGGGCAGGCTCGAACACCGGGGAGCTGTTTTTT. It specifies CASTQRAGSNTGELFF.

V usage is TRBV18 and J usage is TRBJ2-1, with D hard to call. Germline V gives CDR1 KGHSH, CDR2 LQKENI. V dropped 3 bases and J dropped 7 bases, with 10 bases sitting between them. This CDR3 has 13 residues. The CDR3 loop reads CASSPRQKNEQFF. CDR3 coding DNA: TGTGCCAGCTCACCGAGGCAGAAGAATGAGCAGTTCTTC.

This clone was counted only a few times. This chain links TRBV5-1 with TRBJ2-2; 8 nucleotides align to TRBD2. V lost 7 bases to trimming and J lost 0 bases; unmatched junction nucleotides: 2. Germline V gene data show CDR1 as SGHRS and CDR2 as YFSETQ. This CDR3 region has 14 residues. The CDR3 region has the DNA TGCGCCAGCGGTAGCGGGGCGAACACCGGGGAGCTGTTTTTT. Amino acid sequence: CASGSGANTGELFF.